This T cell receptor (beta chain) was documented in a study of response to subunit inactivated influenza vaccine. Notes on the study in general: Each seasonal influenza vaccination recruits few new T cells, the authors suggested.

TCRdb reprocessed the RT-PCR reads via MiXCR and lists one record per CDR3 protein. The sample comprises 560,000 or so distinct CDR3 sequences, less than 8% of which are singletons, and over 10% rests with the top ten. This clonotype has more than one count but fewer than ten. Its target is unknown. Germline assignment: CDR1 MDHEN and CDR2 SYDVKM. V was shortened by 5 bases and J by 0 bases, with 11 bases between the two germline ends. This CDR3 spans 15 amino acids. The specimen was PBMCs from blood, collected about 24 months after vaccination. The source is a man aged 50-75 years who received an inactivated influenza vaccine. The chain has TRBV28 and TRBJ1-5; D unresolved. For the CDR3, the DNA is TGTGCCAGCAGTCCTCATATGGATAGCAATCAGCCCCAGCATTTT. This codes for CASSPHMDSNQPQHF.